Below are 14 T cell receptor beta chains sequenced from a single sample in a study of shared clonotypes between healthy human individuals. The repertoire was sequenced with immunoSEQ multiplex PCR; TCRdb's copy has only in-frame clones and lacks some. Here the sample spans about 1.5 million clones, roughly 97% being singletons. What was sequenced was naive CD4+ T cells sorted from blood. Subset indicated: CD45RA+ positively selected. These TCRs come from a man aged 30 to 39 in good health.

This chain connects TRBV19 to TRBJ1-1; a possible D gene is TRBD1 (5 bases). Germline V gene lookup returns CDR1 LNHDA and CDR2 SQIVND (reference sequence). This CDR3 is 15 amino acids long. V was pared by 1 base and J by 5 bases, with 14 bases between. The CDR3 region is CASSIGTQGGTEAFF. In nucleotides, the CDR3 is TGTGCCAGTAGTATAGGTACGCAGGGAGGAACTGAAGCTTTCTTT.

Details on this clone: This sample also contains other DNA sequences that code for the same CDR3. The chain combines TRBV11-2 with TRBJ1-5; no clear D. Trimming shortened V by 3 bases and J by 2 bases, and 8 bases separated the two germline ends. Germline V gene data show CDR1 as SGHAT and CDR2 as FQNNGV. The CDR3 consists of 14 residues. The CDR3 DNA sequence: TGTGCCAGCAGCTTGGACGGGGGCAATCAGCCCCAGCATTTT. It yields the protein CASSLDGGNQPQHF.

In this sample, this clone turned up once. The chain combines TRBV16 with TRBJ2-7; 9 positions match TRBD1. Germline CDR1 KGHSY, CDR2 FQNENV. V shed 2 bases and J 6 bases; nucleotides not matched to a gene: 2. The CDR3 length is 13 residues. As DNA, the CDR3 is TGTGCCAGCAGCCAAGACAGGGGGGGCGAGCAGTACTTC. Translating it yields CASSQDRGGEQYF.

This chain uses TRBV6-5 with TRBJ1-4; D might be TRBD1 (5 bases). The CDR3 spans 15 residues. V lost 4 bases, J lost 4 bases, and 13 bases lay in between. Germline values: CDR1 MNHEY, CDR2 SVGAGI. The CDR3 bases are TGTGCCAGCAGTTCCCCCAGGGTTGGTAATGAAAAACTGTTTTTT. This codes for CASSSPRVGNEKLFF.

This clone appeared once. The V call is TRBV18, the J call TRBJ2-3; TRBD2 might be the D (6 bases). V lost 1 base and J lost 0, with 11 bases in between. The CDR3 sequence is 16 residues long. Germline V gene lookup returns CDR1 KGHSH and CDR2 LQKENI. CDR3 protein: CASSPLAGSSTDTQYF. The CDR3 bases are TGTGCCAGCTCACCACTGGCGGGATCTAGCACAGATACGCAGTATTTT.

CDR3 protein: CASSSTTSGSGTDTQYF. The CDR3 DNA reads as TGTGCCAGCTCATCCACCACTAGCGGGAGTGGCACAGATACGCAGTATTTT. V and J are TRBV18 and TRBJ2-3; 11 nucleotides line up with TRBD2. CDR3 length: 17 amino acids. Unmatched junction bases numbered 8, after V lost 5 bases and J lost 1 base. CDR1 and CDR2 from the germline V gene are KGHSH and LQKENI.

The CDR3 DNA is TGTGCCAGCAGTTTATGGGGTAGGGAAGGGGTCTACGAGCAGTACTTC. It yields the protein CASSLWGREGVYEQYF. V gene TRBV28 combines with J gene TRBJ2-7; a weak D match, TRBD1 (5 bases). Between the trimmed V and J ends, which lost 0 bases and 3 bases, there was a span of 15 bases. CDR3 size: 16 residues. The germline gives CDR1 MDHEN, CDR2 SYDVKM.

This clone was observed a single time. This chain uses TRBV12-5 with TRBJ2-4; D gene unclear. The germline V gene encodes CDR1 LGHNT and CDR2 FRNRAP. The ends were cut back, 7 bases at V and 1 base at J, with 11 bases in the middle. The CDR3 is 14 amino acids. The CDR3 region is CASAQCSAKNIQYF. The CDR3 bases are TGTGCTAGTGCCCAATGTTCGGCCAAAAACATTCAGTACTTC.

The rearrangement links TRBV29-1 to TRBJ1-1; D is unresolved. The germline CDR1 and CDR2 sequences are SQVTM and ANQGSEA. CDR3 length: 10 amino acids. DNA for the CDR3: TGCAACGTCGGTGAGGACGACGCTTTCTTT. Translation gives CNVGEDDAFF. Full variable domain (outside the CDR3, taken from reference TRBV29-1 and TRBJ1-1): SAVISQKPSRDICQRGTSLTIQCQVDSQVTMMFWYRQQPGQSLTLIATANQGSEATYESGFVIDKFPISRPNLTFSTLTVSNMSPEDSSIYLCNVGEDDAFFGQGTRLTVV.

The V call is TRBV6-1, the J call TRBJ1-1; D gene uncertain. V shed 2 bases and J shed 0 bases, with 10 bases lying between them. The CDR3 has 15 amino acids. CDR1 and CDR2 (germline): MNHNS, SASEGT. The CDR3 loop is CASSEIGRVNTEAFF. As DNA, the CDR3 is TGTGCCAGCAGTGAAATAGGTAGGGTGAACACTGAAGCTTTCTTT.

The rearrangement joins TRBV10-3 to TRBJ1-2, with a tentative D call TRBD1 (5 bases). Trimming took 4 bases from V and 2 from J, leaving 17 bases between them. Germline V gene data show CDR1 as ENHRY and CDR2 as SYGVKD. This CDR3 contains 16 residues. The CDR3 nucleotides are TGTGCCATCAGTGGGCAGGGTCGGTCATCCAACTATGGCTACACCTTC. It yields the protein CAISGQGRSSNYGYTF.

V gene TRBV7-2 combines with J gene TRBJ2-4; 8 nucleotides match TRBD1. The J segment lost 2 bases and the V segment lost 1 base, leaving 13 bases of the junction unmatched. This CDR3 is built from 19 residues. Germline CDR1 SGHTA, CDR2 FQGNSA. CDR3: CASSLDPRAGGMTKNIQYF. The CDR3 coding sequence is TGTGCCAGCAGCTTAGATCCCCGGGCAGGGGGCATGACCAAAAACATTCAGTACTTC.

The chain carries TRBV28 and TRBJ1-5; 8 bases agree with TRBD1. This CDR3 is built from 15 residues. V lost 1 base and J lost 6; bases outside the gene matches: 5. Germline-derived CDR1 and CDR2 are MDHEN and SYDVKM. The CDR3 here is CASSLSQGASQPQHF. The CDR3 DNA follows: TGTGCCAGCAGTTTATCGCAGGGGGCGAGTCAGCCCCAGCATTTT.

The chain uses TRBV5-1 and TRBJ2-1; D not resolved. Germline CDR1 and CDR2: SGHRS and YFSETQ. Trimming stripped 5 bases from V and 7 bases from J, with 19 bases between. The CDR3 spans 15 residues. CDR3 DNA: TGCGCCAGCAGTCCTCCCGAAACGATCGGAAATGAGCAGTTCTTC. As protein: CASSPPETIGNEQFF.